This passage covers 12 T cell receptor beta chains from one sample sequenced in a study of PD-1 blockade in classical Hodgkin lymphoma. Here immunoSEQ multiplex PCR was the method, and the copy in TCRdb shows in-frame clones only, minus some. The table includes about 24,000 clones, about 80% detected once. The time point here: cycle 4 day 1 (C4D1), after more than five weeks of nivolumab. Relapse after autologous stem cell transplantation occurred in every patient, and brentuximab vedotin exposure varied. The sequencing used peripheral blood mononuclear cells (PBMCs), collected before the fourth cycle of nivolumab. The receptors come from a human donor with classical Hodgkin lymphoma.

The V gene is TRBV30, the J gene TRBJ2-3, with 7 nucleotides matching TRBD2. Looked up from germline, CDR1 is GTSNPN and CDR2 is SVGIG (reference sequence). The junction had 8 bases not matched to a gene; V was cut back by 0 bases and J by 2 bases. The CDR3 consists of 16 residues. The CDR3 region is CAWSVGLAVDTDTQYF. The CDR3 DNA reads as TGTGCCTGGAGTGTGGGTCTAGCGGTCGACACAGATACGCAGTATTTT. The complete variable domain, with remaining parts taken from reference TRBV30 and TRBJ2-3, reads SQTIHQWPATLVQPVGSPLSLECTVEGTSNPNLYWYRQAAGRGLQLLFYSVGIGQISSEVPQNLSASRPQDRQFILSSKKLLLSDSGFYLCAWSVGLAVDTDTQYFGPGTRLTVL.

This chain links TRBV28 with TRBJ2-1, with D unclear. V was pared by 6 bases and J by 1 base, with 16 bases between. Germline CDR1 and CDR2: MDHEN and SYDVKM. The CDR3 runs 16 residues. Written as DNA, the CDR3 is TGTGCCAGCAGCACCGACCTGTGGGGTTCCTACAATGAGCAGTTCTTC. Amino acid sequence: CASSTDLWGSYNEQFF.

This chain uses TRBV5-1 with TRBJ2-1; 13 bases fit TRBD2. The V segment lost 3 bases and the J segment 6 bases; nucleotides outside the gene matches: 6. The CDR3 has 16 amino acids. Germline V gene lookup returns CDR1 SGHRS and CDR2 YFSETQ. The CDR3 sequence: CASSSGLAGVRNEQFF. The CDR3 bases are TGCGCCAGCAGCTCCGGACTAGCGGGAGTACGCAATGAGCAGTTCTTC.

The gene calls are TRBV10-1 and TRBJ2-7; 7 bases align to TRBD1. Germline CDR1 WNHNN, CDR2 SYGVQD (reference sequence). The CDR3 totals 13 residues. With 6 bases clipped from V and 1 base from J, the junction kept 3 bases outside the gene matches. For the CDR3, the DNA is TGCGCCAGCAGCGGGGACAGATCCTACGAGCAGTACTTC. This gives the protein CASSGDRSYEQYF.

In its sample, this clone is medium-sized. The rearrangement links TRBV2 to TRBJ2-7; D is ambiguous. The CDR3 contains 14 residues. Germline assignment: CDR1 SNHLY and CDR2 FYNNEI. Trimming pared 5 bases from V and 1 base from J, leaving 12 bases between. The DNA of the CDR3 is TGTGCCAGCAGTAAGGCAGCAGATTCCTACGAGCAGTACTTC. It codes for CASSKAADSYEQYF.

The chain links TRBV18 to TRBJ2-5; D unclear. Trimming took 0 bases from V and 0 from J, leaving 8 bases between them. CDR3 size: 15 residues. Germline CDR1 and CDR2: KGHSH and LQKENI. CDR3 sequence reads: CASSPPGLYQETQYF. In nucleotides, the CDR3 is TGTGCCAGCTCACCACCGGGCCTGTACCAAGAGACCCAGTACTTC.

The V and J genes are TRBV9 and TRBJ2-7; D tentatively fits TRBD1 or TRBD2 (5 bases each). Germline V gives CDR1 SGDLS, CDR2 YYNGEE. V shed 4 bases and J shed 6 bases, with 17 bases lying between them. The CDR3 sequence is 14 residues long. Written as DNA, the CDR3 is TGTGCCAGCAGCCCCCGGTTGGGGGTCGGCGAGCAGTACTTC. Amino acid sequence: CASSPRLGVGEQYF.

DNA for the CDR3: TGTGCCAGCAGCTTGATAGTAATTCAAGAGACCCAGTACTTC. Its protein is CASSLIVIQETQYF. The gene calls are TRBV5-5 and TRBJ2-5; D uncertain. The V gene's germline CDR1 is SGHKS and CDR2 YYEKEE (reference sequence). This CDR3 has 14 amino acids. The V and J ends lost 1 base and 2 bases respectively, with 9 bases between them.

V and J are TRBV5-1 and TRBJ2-2, with D possibly being TRBD1 (6 bases). This CDR3 contains 17 residues. Trimming took 1 base from V and 4 from J, leaving 17 bases between them. Per the germline V gene, CDR1 is SGHRS and CDR2 is YFSETQ. The CDR3 sequence: CASSLRQAWTSTGELFF. The CDR3 DNA is TGCGCCAGCAGCTTGAGACAGGCCTGGACTTCCACCGGGGAGCTGTTTTTT.

The chain couples TRBV29-1 to TRBJ1-5; 8 bases align to TRBD1. CDR3 length: 13 residues. With 5 bases clipped from V and 6 bases from J, the junction kept 6 bases outside the gene matches. Germline-derived CDR1 and CDR2 are SQVTM and ANQGSEA. The CDR3 sequence: CSVTQGASQPQHF. CDR3 DNA: TGCAGCGTTACCCAGGGGGCAAGTCAGCCCCAGCATTTT.

This sequence joins TRBV28 and TRBJ1-4, with D uncertain. The CDR3 is made up of 10 amino acids. Germline V CDR1 and CDR2: MDHEN, SYDVKM. The V gene lost 9 bases and the J gene lost 5 bases, with 4 bases spanning the gap. The CDR3 nucleotides are TGTGCCAGTCTAAATGAAAAACTGTTTTTT. It yields the protein CASLNEKLFF.

J is TRBJ2-1 and V is TRBV16; D unresolved. CDR3 length: 14 residues. The V end lost 0 bases, the J end lost 9 bases, and 12 bases lay between the germline ends. The germline gives CDR1 KGHSY, CDR2 FQNENV. For the CDR3, the DNA is TGTGCCAGCAGCCAATCCCCGGGCAGGCCTGAGCAGTTCTTC. It specifies CASSQSPGRPEQFF.